Described below is a single T cell receptor (beta chain) sequence and its context. CDR3 size: 15 residues. V shed 5 bases, J shed 2 bases, and the junction held 8 bases outside the gene matches. The germline V gene has CDR1 SGHNT and CDR2 YENEEA. The entry originates in a study of preoperative IRX-2 immunotherapy in early breast cancer. Treatment noted: preoperative locoregional IRX-2 cytokine immunotherapy. Assay: immunoSEQ multiplex PCR; the TCRdb copy retains only in-frame clones and omits some. The sample comprises about 2,000 clones, 80% to 85% of which are singletons, and 5.6% rests with the top ten.

Specimen: tumor tissue, collected before IRX-2 immunotherapy. The chain links TRBV11-3 to TRBJ2-7; 8 positions agree with TRBD1. This clonotype originated in a human donor with breast cancer. DNA of the CDR3: TGTGCCAGCAGCCCCCTCCGGGACAGGACCTACGAGCAGTACTTC. Translated, it gives CASSPLRDRTYEQYF.